A selection of T cell receptor beta chains follows, all from one sample in a study of cytomegalovirus exposure and HLA in healthy donors. The protocol was immunoSEQ multiplex PCR, while the TCRdb copy is restricted to in-frame clones and leaves out a portion. In the table there are 45,000 to 65,000 clones, approximately 89% of which are singletons. The specimen sequenced was PBMCs. All receptors come from a woman under 30 in good health and CMV-seropositive. The CDR3 runs from the conserved cysteine through the conserved F or W. The D gene is left open where the match is weak. Only part of the rows carry a size: once, few, many, or a class if the clone is expanded.

j_call,clone_size,v_call,d_call,cdr3_nt,cdr3_aa
TRBJ1-1,-,TRBV2,-,TGTGCCAGCAGTGAAGACACCGCCGCCGCGGGTTTAGAAGCTTTCTTT,CASSEDTAAAGLEAFF
TRBJ1-2,-,TRBV4-2,TRBD1,TGTGCCAGCAGCCAAGCTACAGGGGCCTTCTATGGCTACACCTTC,CASSQATGAFYGYTF
TRBJ2-2,-,TRBV7-3,-,TGTGCCAGCAGCTTAAAGGAGGGGACCGGGGAGCTGTTTTTT,CASSLKEGTGELFF
TRBJ2-2,few,TRBV5-1,-,TGCGCCAGCAGCTTATGGAGCTCCGGGGAGCTGTTTTTT,CASSLWSSGELFF
TRBJ2-3,-,TRBV6-5,TRBD1,TGTGCCAGCAGACCCGGGACAGGGTGGGAAGATACGCAGTATTTT,CASRPGTGWEDTQYF
TRBJ2-5,-,TRBV6-5,TRBD2,TGTGCCAGCAGTTATGTTGCGGGGGGGCCCCAAGAGACCCAGTACTTC,CASSYVAGGPQETQYF
TRBJ1-2,-,TRBV5-1,TRBD1,TGCGCCAGCAGCTTGGCCCCCGGGACAGGGTCTTATGGCTACACCTTC,CASSLAPGTGSYGYTF
TRBJ1-3,medium-sized,TRBV4-1,TRBD1,TGCGCCAGCAGCCAACATCTAGGACAGGGTCGAAACACCATATATTTT,CASSQHLGQGRNTIYF
TRBJ2-6,medium-sized,TRBV25-1,-,TGTGCCAGCAGTGGACTACAAGGGACTGGGGCCAACGTCCTGACTTTC,CASSGLQGTGANVLTF
TRBJ2-5,-,TRBV2,-,TGTGCCAGCAGAGGTCGGCAGGGACAAGAGACCCAGTACTTC,CASRGRQGQETQYF
TRBJ1-1,-,TRBV5-5,-,TGTGCCAGCAGCTGGACTGACATCACTGAAGCTTTCTTT,CASSWTDITEAFF
TRBJ1-1,few,TRBV9,-,TGTGCCAGCAGCGGGACGGGTGGGGCGATGACTGAAGCTTTCTTT,CASSGTGGAMTEAFF
TRBJ1-1,-,TRBV28,TRBD1,TGTGCCAGCAGTTCCATCTCGGACAGGGACACTGAAGCTTTCTTT,CASSSISDRDTEAFF
TRBJ1-5,-,TRBV27,-,TGTGCCAGCAGTTTATCGGGAAGGGGGGGATCGCGTCAGCCCCAGCATTTT,CASSLSGRGGSRQPQHF
TRBJ1-1,-,TRBV6-1,TRBD1,TGTGCCAGCAGTGAATACCCGGGACAGCTGAACACTGAAGCTTTCTTT,CASSEYPGQLNTEAFF
TRBJ1-6,-,TRBV6-5,-,TGTGCCAGCAGTTACGGGGAGGTGGCATCACCCCTCCACTTT,CASSYGEVASPLHF
TRBJ2-5,-,TRBV28,-,TGTGCCAGCAGCCCCGCGGACATACAAGAGACCCAGTACTTC,CASSPADIQETQYF
TRBJ1-5,-,TRBV19,-,TGTGCCAGTAGTAACAGAGAAAGCAATCAGCCCCAGCATTTT,CASSNRESNQPQHF
TRBJ2-7,-,TRBV2,-,TGTGCCAGCACCCCGGGACTCCCGTTCACTCAGTACTTC,CASTPGLPFTQYF
TRBJ1-2,-,TRBV6-1,-,TGTGCCAGCAGGAGCCCTTCCTATGGCTACACCTTC,CASRSPSYGYTF
TRBJ1-1,-,TRBV6-5,TRBD1,TGTGCCAGCAGTTACACAGGGGGGAACACTGAAGCTTTCTTT,CASSYTGGNTEAFF
TRBJ1-2,-,TRBV6-1,-,TGTGCCAGCAGTGAAACGGGGACTATAGGCTACACCTTC,CASSETGTIGYTF
TRBJ2-5,-,TRBV5-6,-,TGTGCCAGCAGCCCGCCCGGGGGAAAAGAGACCCAGTACTTC,CASSPPGGKETQYF
TRBJ2-2,once,TRBV14,TRBD1,TGTGCCAGCAGCCAATTTGGGACAGGGAACACCGGGGAGCTGTTTTTT,CASSQFGTGNTGELFF
TRBJ1-1,-,TRBV11-2,-,TGTGCCAGCAGCTTAGCTTTGTATTCTCCTGAAGCTTTCTTT,CASSLALYSPEAFF
TRBJ2-3,-,TRBV2,TRBD2,TGTGCCAGCAGTCTAGCGGGGGGGGGCACAGATACGCAGTATTTT,CASSLAGGGTDTQYF
TRBJ2-1,-,TRBV7-9,TRBD2,TGTGCCAGCAGCGTCACCGGGACTAGCGACCGAAATGAGCAGTTCTTC,CASSVTGTSDRNEQFF
TRBJ2-3,-,TRBV7-3,TRBD1,TGTGCCAGCAGCTTAGGGACAGTAGACGATACGCAGTATTTT,CASSLGTVDDTQYF
TRBJ1-6,-,TRBV6-5,-,TGTGCCAGCAGTTACCTAGGGAGCTCCTATAATTCACCCCTCCACTTT,CASSYLGSSYNSPLHF
TRBJ2-6,-,TRBV12-5,TRBD1,TGTGCTAGTGGTTCGGGACAGGGGGCGAGAGGGGCCAACGTCCTGACTTTC,CASGSGQGARGANVLTF
TRBJ2-3,-,TRBV5-1,TRBD1,TGCGCCAGCAAAGAGGGGGCCCTCACAGATACGCAGTATTTT,CASKEGALTDTQYF
TRBJ2-5,few,TRBV7-9,TRBD2,TGTGCCAGCAGCCTACTAGCGGGGGGGCAAGAGACCCAGTACTTC,CASSLLAGGQETQYF
TRBJ2-3,-,TRBV6-1,TRBD2,TGTGCCAGCAGAATTAGCGGGGGGGCTGATACGCAGTATTTT,CASRISGGADTQYF
TRBJ1-4,-,TRBV4-1,TRBD1,TGCGCCAGCAGCCAGGGTTCCGGGACAGGGAACGAAAAACTGTTTTTT,CASSQGSGTGNEKLFF
TRBJ2-2,-,TRBV6-5,-,TGTGCCAGCTCAGACACCAACACCGGGGAGCTGTTTTTT,CASSDTNTGELFF
TRBJ1-1,-,TRBV29-1,-,TGCAGCGTAGCGGGACACTTAAACACTGAAGCTTTCTTT,CSVAGHLNTEAFF
TRBJ2-1,-,TRBV7-9,TRBD2,TGTGCCAGCAGCTTGAGTGGGGGGAGGGATGAGCAGTTCTTC,CASSLSGGRDEQFF
TRBJ1-1,-,TRBV5-1,-,TGCGCCAGCAGCTCGACGGGGTTGGAAAAGTGGGTTGAAGCTTTCTTT,CASSSTGLEKWVEAFF
TRBJ1-2,-,TRBV2,TRBD1,TGTGCCAGCAACCAGCCCGACAGGGTGAGCTATGGCTACACCTTC,CASNQPDRVSYGYTF
TRBJ2-7,once,TRBV19,-,TGTGCCAGTAGCGGGACACCGACCGAGCAGTACTTC,CASSGTPTEQYF
TRBJ1-4,-,TRBV6-1,-,TGTGCCAGCAGTGGACGACCTGGACAGATTAATGAAAAACTGTTTTTT,CASSGRPGQINEKLFF
TRBJ2-5,-,TRBV4-2,TRBD2,TGTGCCAGCAGCCAAGGGACTAGCTCCGGACAAGAGACCCAGTACTTC,CASSQGTSSGQETQYF
TRBJ1-6,-,TRBV5-1,TRBD1,TGCGCCAGCAGCTTGGGACAGGGGAATAATTCACCCCTCCACTTT,CASSLGQGNNSPLHF
TRBJ2-1,once,TRBV4-1,-,TGCGCCAGCAGCCATCTTTCGGGGGCCTACAATGAGCAGTTCTTC,CASSHLSGAYNEQFF
TRBJ2-4,-,TRBV5-1,-,TGCGCCAGCAGCTTAGGGGGGGATTTAGCCAAAAACATTCAGTACTTC,CASSLGGDLAKNIQYF
TRBJ2-1,-,TRBV7-9,-,TGTGCCAGCAGCTCGACTAGATACAATGAGCAGTTCTTC,CASSSTRYNEQFF
TRBJ2-5,once,TRBV2,-,TGTGCCAGCAGTGATATGGGGGCGGAGACCCAGTACTTC,CASSDMGAETQYF
TRBJ2-5,-,TRBV6-1,-,TGTGCCAGCAGTGAAGAGAGAGAGACCCAGTACTTC,CASSEERETQYF
TRBJ1-2,-,TRBV5-1,-,TGCGCCAGCAGCTTGGACAAAGCTAACTATGGCTACACCTTC,CASSLDKANYGYTF